The 9 T cell receptor beta chains presented below share a single source sample, sequenced in a study of beta chain features in type 1 diabetes. Broader study findings: All four CD4+ subsets of Type 1 diabetes patients contained TCRB CDR3s that were moderately but significantly shorter.

These receptors' antigens are unknown. The whole isolated RNA underwent reverse transcription, so sequencing captured expressed TCRB transcripts. TCRdb's table, derived via immunoSEQ multiplex PCR, lists solely in-frame clones and lacks some. Among around 650,000 clones listed, 9.5% to 15% were seen once. The sequencing sample was made of naive CD4+ T cells from blood. The receptor source for this set is a young man with type 1 diabetes.

The J gene is TRBJ2-7, the V gene TRBV7-6, with a tentative D call TRBD1 (7 bases). The germline V gene has CDR1 SGHVS and CDR2 FNYEAQ. The CDR3 extends over 12 amino acids. Trimming pared 5 bases from V and 7 bases from J, leaving 12 bases between. The CDR3 DNA sequence: TGTGCCAGCAGCCAGGGGGGAAGAGAGCAGTACTTC. It codes for CASSQGGREQYF.

The V and J genes are TRBV7-2 and TRBJ1-3; D unresolved. Germline V gene sequence: CDR1 SGHTA, CDR2 FQGNSA. The CDR3 contains 14 residues. Trimming cost V 3 bases and J 2 bases, with 8 bases left between them. CDR3 in amino acids: CASSFGTAGNTIYF. The DNA for the CDR3 is TGTGCCAGCAGCTTTGGCACAGCTGGAAACACCATATATTTT.

The chain combines TRBV6-5 with TRBJ1-2; no firm D call. Germline CDR1 reads MNHEY; CDR2 reads SVGAGI. This CDR3 has 13 residues. V lost 4 bases, J lost 4 bases, and 10 bases lay in between. CDR3 DNA sequence: TGTGCCAGCAGTTCCGGTCGGGGCTATGGCTACACCTTC. It specifies CASSSGRGYGYTF.

The V and J genes are TRBV16 and TRBJ1-2; D is ambiguous. This CDR3 has 11 residues. The germline CDR1 and CDR2 sequences are KGHSY and FQNENV. V lost 1 base and J 6 bases, leaving 3 bases between the germline ends. CDR3 sequence reads: CASSQWDGYTF. CDR3 DNA: TGTGCCAGCAGCCAATGGGATGGCTACACCTTC.

The rearrangement joins TRBV7-7 to TRBJ2-6; D call uncertain. CDR3 size: 16 residues. Trimming shortened V by 5 bases and J by 9 bases, and 20 bases separated the two germline ends. Germline V gives CDR1 SSHAT, CDR2 FNYEAQ (reference sequence). CDR3 sequence (DNA): TGTGCCAGCAGCAGAGAGCCGGGCGCCCCATACAACGTCCTGACTTTC. This translates into CASSREPGAPYNVLTF.

This clone has only a few counts. The rearrangement links TRBV25-1 to TRBJ2-5; 7 positions agree with TRBD2. The CDR3 runs 18 residues. Looked up from germline, CDR1 is MGHDK and CDR2 is SYGVNS. V trimming: 6 bases; J trimming: 3 bases; junction bases outside the gene matches: 19. The CDR3 loop reads CASSPRPAGLSLEETQYF. CDR3 sequence (DNA): TGTGCCAGCAGCCCCAGGCCAGCGGGGTTATCTTTGGAAGAGACCCAGTACTTC.

V gene TRBV18 combines with J gene TRBJ2-7, with D possibly TRBD2 on 6 matching bases. Germline V gives CDR1 KGHSH, CDR2 LQKENI. CDR3 size: 15 residues. Trimming cost V 2 bases and J 7 bases, with 18 bases left between them. CDR3 region: CASSPTGDPRGEQYF. The CDR3 nucleotides are TGTGCCAGCTCACCAACCGGGGATCCCCGGGGGGAGCAGTACTTC.

Only a few counts were recorded for this clone. This sequence joins TRBV7-9 and TRBJ2-4, with D possibly TRBD2 on 6 matching bases. With 0 bases removed from V and 6 bases from J, the gap between germline ends came to 9 bases. The CDR3 extends over 14 amino acids. CDR1 SEHNR and CDR2 FQNEAQ come from the germline V gene (reference sequence). The DNA of the CDR3 is TGTGCCAGCAGCTTAGCGGGGACTGCAAACATTCAGTACTTC. Translated: CASSLAGTANIQYF. The full variable domain, in which reference TRBV7-9 and TRBJ2-4 provide the parts outside the CDR3, is DTGVSQNPRHKITKRGQNVTFRCDPISEHNRLYWYRQTLGQGPEFLTYFQNEAQLEKSRLLSDRFSAERPKGSFSTLEIQRTEQGDSAMYLCASSLAGTANIQYFGAGTRLSVL.

This chain joins TRBV2 and TRBJ2-2; D is unresolved. The CDR3 loop spans 13 amino acids. Trimming took 7 bases from V and 8 from J, leaving 14 bases between them. The germline gives CDR1 SNHLY, CDR2 FYNNEI. The CDR3 coding sequence is TGTGCCAGCATGGGTTTGTTGGTTGGGGAGCTGTTTTTT. Amino acid sequence: CASMGLLVGELFF.